Listed below are T cell receptor beta chains from one sample, sequenced in a study of response to subunit inactivated influenza vaccine. TCRdb passed the RT-PCR reads through MiXCR, listing each CDR3 protein once. The data hold hundreds of thousands of distinct CDR3 sequences, with approximately 17% observed a single time. Specimen: CD4+ T cells sorted from PBMCs, collected roughly 24 months after vaccination. The receptors derive from a man aged 50 to 69 who received an inactivated influenza vaccine. Both conserved end residues are part of each CDR3.

v_gene	len	CDR3aa
TRBV5-1	15	CASSTAGGSTDTQYF
TRBV10-1	13	CASRPRGSWVQYF
TRBV7-2	14	CASSLRQNAYEQYF
TRBV27	18	CASSLRGGGRARYNEQFF
TRBV5-1	13	CASSLSLAGEQYF
TRBV7-2	13	CASNQGGADTQYF
TRBV28	12	CATGTHVPEQFF
TRBV5-1	14	CASSTFLTGEEQFF
TRBV20-1	13	CSAERTGAEKLFF
TRBV7-9	15	CASSRPGGRSYEQYF
TRBV2	13	CASSESRDTEAFF
TRBV10-3	17	CAISNGTGVSGANVLTF
TRBV10-3	12	CAISARGDEQFF
TRBV11-2	11	CASRAGVEQFF
TRBV3-1	13	CASSRGNTGELFF
TRBV28	11	CASSWGAEQYF
TRBV21-1	15	CASSNLRSGANVLTF
TRBV5-6	16	CASSLLVRSGANVLTF
TRBV29-1	15	CSVRLTIRYDNEQFF
TRBV6-5	16	CASSYVPGGYTGELFF
TRBV7-2	13	CASSGGVGETQYF
TRBV2	15	CASSELVSVSTEAFF
TRBV9	16	CASSVDLSTLYNEQFF
TRBV29-1	12	CSVEDQGNTIYF
TRBV9	14	CASSVAGYTDTQYF
TRBV15	15	CATSSDRGYGYGYTF
TRBV5-5	13	CASSFTGEETQYF
TRBV2	12	CASSWKRDEQYF
TRBV10-3	16	CAISRGQGLAKNIQYF
TRBV10-3	14	CAIKSGTSGSEQYF
TRBV29-1	13	CSVGHSGVSGQFF
TRBV4-3	15	CASSQSIFREYEQFF
TRBV29-1	16	CSVEILDRSSGNTIYF
TRBV5-6	13	CASSSTGGETQYF
TRBV29-1	10	CSYGAGELFF
TRBV10-3	15	CAIKSGGLFTDTQYF
TRBV6-2/TRBV6-3	13	CASSYGTIGELFF
TRBV7-2	15	CASSDPGQGAGELFF
TRBV5-1	13	CASSLSTTYEQYF
TRBV10-3	15	CAITTGQGNTGELFF
TRBV14	12	CASSPSGRIQYF
TRBV20-1	14	CSARRTGTEETQYF
TRBV15	13	CATSRDPGEKLFF
TRBV29-1	11	CSGTGVEGYTF
TRBV5-1	19	CASRSVRGVVTRANYGYTF
TRBV18	12	CASSPVGNTQYF
TRBV7-2	15	CASSSGGVHFNEQFF
TRBV5-1	15	CASSIGAANNSPLHF
TRBV5-1	15	CASSFGSGRKETQYF
TRBV12-3/TRBV12-4	15	CASSIGQGLDYGYTF
TRBV3-1	13	CASSPSSVETQYF
TRBV18	15	CASSPSAQRDTEAFF
TRBV4-2	17	CASSPGGVALSTDTQYF
TRBV7-2	13	CASSKEEGYGYTF
TRBV29-1	12	CSVEKAGNTIYF
TRBV18	13	CASSRGQETEAFF
TRBV4-2	14	CASSPISSTDTQYF
TRBV12-3/TRBV12-4	13	CASSLPSGATQYF
TRBV20-1	14	CSASEFGGNTEAFF